This T cell receptor beta chain comes out of a study of T-cell memory formation after mild COVID-19. Study information: The study found TCR clusters largely donor specific.

Findings and caveats of the study: While clones contracting from day 15 to 85 were balanced between CD4 and CD8, later expanders leaned CD4+. Clones that contracted clustered mainly in CM and EM if CD4+ and in EMRA if CD8+. Prior to infection, memory already included some responding clones, suggesting cross-reactive memory joined.

About this clonotype itself: What it recognizes is unknown.

In TCRdb, the 5' RACE reads were re-called with MiXCR into one record per CDR3 protein. The table lists over 300,000 distinct CDR3 sequences, roughly 20% of them singletons. CDR1 and CDR2 (germline): LGHDT, YNNKEL (reference sequence). V lost 4 bases to trimming and J lost 0 bases, with 12 bases between them. The CDR3 is made up of 15 amino acids. Sequenced sample: PBMCs or a T cell subset sorted from them (not recorded which). The rearrangement links TRBV3-1 to TRBJ2-5; D tentatively fits TRBD1 or TRBD2 (6 bases each). The source is a man younger than 35 who had mild COVID-19 (a few samples of this study predate the infection). Cell type and time point are not known. The CDR3 nucleotides read TGTGCCAGCAGCCGGGGGGACACACACCAAGAGACCCAGTACTTC. Its translation is CASSRGDTHQETQYF.